Listed here are 6 T cell receptor beta chains from one sample, sequenced in a study of molecular identifiers for immune sequencing clone quantification. TCRdb fed the PCR reads into MiXCR, producing one record per CDR3 protein. The sample lists approximately 590,000 distinct CDR3 sequences; roughly 25% were seen once. The sequencing input was naive CD8+ T cells from blood, with Jurkat cell RNA spiked in. Stated subset: FACS-sorted CD8+CD4-CCR7+CD45RA+ naive T cells. Receptors were obtained from a human donor in good health. Some libraries in this study had Jurkat cell RNA spiked in.

This clonotype was detected many times. The V call is TRBV13, the J call TRBJ1-6; D may be TRBD1 (6 bases). CDR3 length: 16 amino acids. In germline, CDR1 is PRHDT, CDR2 FYEKMQ (reference sequence). Trimming pared 5 bases from V and 8 bases from J, leaving 19 bases between. In DNA, the CDR3 is TGTGCCAGCAGCCGAGGGCGGAACACAGGGTATTCACCCCTCCACTTT. Translated, it gives CASSRGRNTGYSPLHF. Variable domain in full (rest from reference TRBV13 and TRBJ1-6): AAGVIQSPRHLIKEKRETATLKCYPIPRHDTVYWYQQGPGQDPQFLISFYEKMQSDKGSIPDRFSAQQFSDYHSELNMSSLELGDSALYFCASSRGRNTGYSPLHFGNGTRLTVT.

In its sample, this clonotype was seen a few times. The rearrangement uses TRBV9 and TRBJ2-3; the match to TRBD2 covers 7 bases. V lost 7 bases and J lost 6; bases outside the gene matches: 11. The CDR3 runs 14 residues. Germline CDR1 reads SGDLS; CDR2 reads YYNGEE. The CDR3 DNA reads TGTGCCAGCGGTGTGGGGGGGGAAACGGATACGCAGTATTTT. Protein sequence: CASGVGGETDTQYF. Combining the CDR3 with reference TRBV9 and TRBJ2-3 gives the whole variable domain DSGVTQTPKHLITATGQRVTLRCSPRSGDLSVYWYQQSLDQGLQFLIQYYNGEERAKGNILERFSAQQFPDLHSELNLSSLELGDSALYFCASGVGGETDTQYFGPGTRLTVL.

Many counts were recorded for this clonotype. The rearrangement joins TRBV12-3 or TRBV12-4 to TRBJ2-5; D is perhaps TRBD1 or TRBD2 (5 bases each). The length of the CDR3 is 14 residues. V was pared by 6 bases and J by 5 bases, with 16 bases between. CDR3 nucleotides: TGTGCCAGCAGCCGCCCACAGGAGCGGGAGACCCAGTACTTC. Amino acids: CASSRPQERETQYF.

This clonotype has a single count. A junction boundary mismatches the germline segment, possibly from a read error. The chain couples TRBV5-6 to TRBJ2-6, with D perhaps matching TRBD1 (5 bases). The CDR3 runs 18 residues. CDR1 and CDR2 (germline): SGHDT, YYEEEE. The CDR3: CASSTSDRAFSGANVLTF. DNA of the CDR3: TGTGCCAGCAGCACAAGTGACAGAGCGTTCTCTGGGGCCAACGTCCTGACCTTC.

The chain is built from TRBV4-1 and TRBJ1-1; 12 bases fit TRBD1. Germline V gene sequence: CDR1 MGHRA, CDR2 YSYEKL. The junction had 3 bases not matched to a gene; V was cut back by 1 base and J by 0 bases. The CDR3 is 17 residues long. DNA of the CDR3: TGCGCCAGCAGCCAAGGGGGGACAGGGGGCATGAACACTGAAGCTTTCTTT. It translates to CASSQGGTGGMNTEAFF.

The sample holds many counts of this clonotype. The genes are TRBV12-3 or TRBV12-4 and TRBJ1-5, with 9 bases identical to TRBD1. CDR3 length equals 15 residues. V shed 1 base, J shed 7 bases, and the junction held 5 bases outside the gene matches. In nucleotides, the CDR3 is TGTGCCAGCAGTTTAGACGGACAGGGGCTGCAGCCCCAGCATTTT. Amino acids: CASSLDGQGLQPQHF.